This T cell receptor (beta chain) was observed in a study of T-cell reconstitution after alpha-beta-depleted transplantation in children. The authors prepared the TCRbeta library with unique molecular identifiers. TCRdb redid the calling of the PCR reads with MiXCR, one entry per CDR3 protein. The top ten hold 2% to 2.5% of the sample, which has fewer than 700,000 distinct CDR3 sequences, roughly 13% seen once. General study findings and limits: After transplant, at about two months, alpha-beta T cells were reportedly derived from several hundred expanded graft clones. When one year had passed after transplant, most T-cell counts and diversity came from newly produced T cells.

This clonotype has more than one count but fewer than ten. Antigen: not known. The starting material was PBMCs, mostly from graft donor cells, obtained 360 days after TCRalphabeta/CD19-depleted stem cell transplant. The source of this sequence is a male patient younger than 18 who had a stem cell transplant for acute myeloid leukemia, so the T cells may come from the graft donor.

CDR3 sequence: CASSFWAVTTDTQYF. The CDR3 DNA is TGTGCCAGCAGTTTCTGGGCGGTAACCACAGATACGCAGTATTTT. The chain carries TRBV28 and TRBJ2-3, with D unresolved. Germline CDR1 and CDR2: MDHEN and SYDVKM. V was shortened by 3 bases and J by 2 bases, with 12 bases between the two germline ends. The CDR3 runs to 15 residues.